Presented here are 9 T cell receptor beta chains from one specimen sequenced in a study of vaccination and CD4 T cells after COVID-19. The assay that was used to sequence DNA from cultured CD4+ T cells was the Oncomine TCR Beta short-read assay. TCRdb ran MiXCR on the PCR reads and lists one entry per CDR3 protein. This table holds some 20,000 distinct CDR3 sequences, 43% found once. For these TCRs, the target antigens are not known. Treatment in this sample: approximately 9-day PBMC culture with coronavirus spike peptide pools or control peptides (ViraFEST assay). Material: CD4+ T cells from blood, cultured in vitro, obtained after SARS-CoV-2 vaccination. Every receptor here comes from a human donor who had recovered from COVID-19.

This clonotype was detected a few times. The gene calls are TRBV7-8 and TRBJ2-7, with TRBD1 matching over 10 bases. Germline V gives CDR1 SGHVS, CDR2 FQNEAQ. The V segment lost 1 base and the J segment 5 bases; nucleotides outside the gene matches: 5. The length of the CDR3 is 15 residues. As DNA, the CDR3 is TGTGCCAGCAGCTTAGGGGGACAGGGGACCCACGAGCAGTACTTC. Encoded protein: CASSLGGQGTHEQYF.

The V gene is TRBV27, the J gene TRBJ2-5, with 7 bases lining up with TRBD1. Germline values: CDR1 MNHEY, CDR2 SMNVEV (reference sequence). The CDR3 has 15 amino acids. V lost 0 bases and J lost 1; bases outside the gene matches: 2. CDR3 amino acids: CASSLSRGIQETQYF. In DNA, the CDR3 is TGTGCCAGCAGTTTATCCAGGGGGATCCAAGAGACCCAGTACTTC.

This clonotype was seen a handful of times. This chain joins TRBV20-1 and TRBJ1-1, with D maybe TRBD1 (6 bases). Germline V gene lookup returns CDR1 DFQATT and CDR2 SNEGSKA (reference sequence). V was pared by 1 base and J by 3 bases, with 12 bases between. This CDR3 spans 14 amino acids. The CDR3 protein is CSARADRRHTEAFF. CDR3 DNA: TGCAGTGCTAGAGCCGACAGGCGACACACTGAAGCTTTCTTT.

Worth noting for this clonotype: The junction shows a germline mismatch at one end, possibly a read error. The rearrangement uses TRBV20-1 and TRBJ1-1; D remains ambiguous. The CDR3 spans 14 residues. Germline V gene lookup returns CDR1 DFQATT and CDR2 SNEGSKA (reference sequence). The CDR3 DNA reads as TGCAGTACGACGGACCGCAACCTTAACATTGAAGCTTTCTTT. Protein product: CSTTDRNLNIEAFF.

This clonotype has more than one count but fewer than ten. This sequence joins TRBV7-2 and TRBJ1-6, with 7 positions matching TRBD1. This CDR3 has 17 amino acids. V lost 5 bases, J lost 5 bases, and 12 bases stayed unmatched. Germline V lookup: CDR1 SGHTA, CDR2 FQGNSA. The DNA of the CDR3 is TGTGCCAGCAGCCCCCAGGGGGGTGGACAGCATAATTCACCCCTCCACTTT. It encodes CASSPQGGGQHNSPLHF.

The CDR3 region is CASSLRSNQPQHF. CDR3 sequence (DNA): TGTGCCAGCAGCTTACGGAGCAATCAGCCCCAGCATTTT. V gene TRBV7-2 combines with J gene TRBJ1-5; no clear D gene. V gave up 2 bases and J gave up 1 base, with 3 bases separating them. CDR1 SGHTA and CDR2 FQGNSA come from the germline V gene. The CDR3 is 13 amino acids.

The chain employs TRBV28 and TRBJ2-1, with 10 bases that match TRBD1. The V gene end was trimmed by 6 bases and the J gene end by 10 bases; junction bases not matched to a gene: 3. The CDR3 runs 12 residues. Germline-derived CDR1 and CDR2 are MDHEN and SYDVKM. This CDR3 reads CASRTGGREQFF. CDR3 nucleotides: TGTGCCAGCAGGACAGGGGGCAGGGAGCAGTTCTTC.

The chain is built from TRBV6-1 and TRBJ2-7, with a tentative D call TRBD1 (5 bases). In germline, CDR1 is MNHNS, CDR2 SASEGT. The V and J ends lost 3 bases and 6 bases respectively, with 18 bases between them. The CDR3 consists of 15 residues. CDR3 residues: CASSDYYGQGGEQYF. DNA for the CDR3: TGTGCCAGCAGTGACTATTACGGGCAGGGTGGCGAGCAGTACTTC.

The sample holds a few counts of this clonotype. V and J are TRBV2 and TRBJ2-1, with D perhaps TRBD2 (6 bases). V shed 5 bases and J shed 4 bases, with 15 bases lying between them. Per the germline V gene, CDR1 is SNHLY and CDR2 is FYNNEI. The CDR3 has 15 amino acids. As DNA, the CDR3 is TGTGCCAGCAGTCAACTCGGGGGAGGATACAATGAGCAGTTCTTC. Translated, it gives CASSQLGGGYNEQFF.